This T cell receptor beta chain is drawn from a study of molecular identifiers for immune sequencing clone quantification. Study as a whole: With replicates, the RNA of around 20,000 or 100,000 naive CD8 cells was split five ways and four were sequenced.

Points from the study as a whole: The study found clones above 20 RNA copies held over 99% of effector molecules and under 1% in naive cells. Even with approximately 1 million naive cells present, spiked Jurkat TCR RNA from one cell was reportedly detectable.

Germline CDR1 reads DFQATT; CDR2 reads SNEGSKA (reference sequence). The V end was cut by 5 bases, the J end by 4 bases, with 14 bases between. The CDR3 is made up of 13 amino acids. For naive CD8 T cells, sorting used the CD8+CD4-CCR7+CD45RA+ phenotype. This clonotype was observed a few times. The antigen is undetermined. MiXCR, applied by TCRdb to the PCR reads, yields one record per CDR3 protein. The sample carries over 600,000 distinct CDR3 sequences, 15% to 20% recorded once. This sequence originates from a human donor in good health. Some libraries in this study had Jurkat cell RNA spiked in. Material: naive CD8+ T cells from blood, with Jurkat cell RNA spiked in. Subset of the sample: FACS-sorted CD8+CD4-CCR7+CD45RA+ naive T cells. The chain uses TRBV20-1 and TRBJ1-2; D call uncertain. CDR3 in amino acids: CSAPDDTFYGYTF. CDR3 coding DNA: TGCAGTGCTCCCGACGACACCTTCTATGGCTACACCTTC.